This TCR beta chain was documented in a study of blood T cells in healthy people across ages. Per sample, no less than 6 micrograms of total RNA were extracted. Primed by a sample-barcoded 5' primer and a J-beta primer mix, a second PCR proceeded for roughly 6 to 12 cycles. TCRdb reanalysed the 5' RACE reads using MiXCR and keeps one entry per CDR3 protein. This sample has 600,000 to 1,000,000 distinct CDR3 sequences, with roughly 25% found just once. J gave up 2 bases and V 2 bases, and 8 bases lay outside the gene matches. The CDR3 extends over 17 amino acids. Germline CDR1 is SGHTA and CDR2 is FQGTGA. These data were likewise used in another study, on T cells of mothers and their children.

The source is a boy younger than 18 in good health. The sequenced sample was blood. This chain joins TRBV7-3 and TRBJ2-3; 9 bases line up with TRBD2. CDR3 DNA: TGTGCCAGCAGCTTAGGGGGCGGGGGGGCCGTCACAGATACGCAGTATTTT. This gives the protein CASSLGGGGAVTDTQYF. Variable domain in full (rest from reference TRBV7-3 and TRBJ2-3): GAGVSQTPSNKVTEKGKYVELRCDPISGHTALYWYRQSLGQGPEFLIYFQGTGAADDSGLPNDRFFAVRPEGSVSTLKIQRTERGDSAVYLCASSLGGGGAVTDTQYFGPGTRLTVL.